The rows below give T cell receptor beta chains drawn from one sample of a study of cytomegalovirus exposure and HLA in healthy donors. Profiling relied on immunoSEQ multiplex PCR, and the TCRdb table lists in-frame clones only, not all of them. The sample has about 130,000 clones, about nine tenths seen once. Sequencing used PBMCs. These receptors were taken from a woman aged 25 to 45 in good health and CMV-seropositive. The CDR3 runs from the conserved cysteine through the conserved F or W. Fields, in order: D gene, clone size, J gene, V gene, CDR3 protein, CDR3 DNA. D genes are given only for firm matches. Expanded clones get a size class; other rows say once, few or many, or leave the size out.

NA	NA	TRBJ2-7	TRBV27	CASSPTGYHEQYF	TGTGCCAGCAGTCCCACAGGGTACCACGAGCAGTACTTC
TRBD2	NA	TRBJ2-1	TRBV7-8	CASSISGFTYNEQFF	TGTGCCAGCAGCATTAGCGGGTTCACCTACAATGAGCAGTTCTTC
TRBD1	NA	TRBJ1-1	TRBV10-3	CAISEGRGTGVMNTEAFF	TGTGCCATCTCGGAGGGGAGGGGGACAGGGGTAATGAACACTGAAGCTTTCTTT
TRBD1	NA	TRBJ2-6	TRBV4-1	CASSTGQHYFGANVLTF	TGCGCCAGCAGTACGGGACAGCACTATTTTGGGGCCAACGTCCTGACTTTC
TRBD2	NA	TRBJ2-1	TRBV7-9	CASSLSGGGAGYNEQFF	TGTGCCAGCAGCTTAAGTGGGGGAGGGGCCGGGTACAATGAGCAGTTCTTC
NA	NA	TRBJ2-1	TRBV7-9	CASSSTAGNEQFF	TGTGCCAGCAGCTCGACAGCGGGCAATGAGCAGTTCTTC
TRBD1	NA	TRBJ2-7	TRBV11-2	CASSLIGAGGYDEQYF	TGTGCCAGCAGCTTGATCGGGGCAGGGGGCTACGACGAGCAGTACTTC
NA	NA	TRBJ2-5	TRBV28	CASRRESVKTQYF	TGTGCCAGCAGGAGAGAGTCCGTGAAGACCCAGTACTTC
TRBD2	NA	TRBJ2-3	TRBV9	CASSASGGAKLDTQYF	TGTGCCAGCAGCGCTAGCGGGGGGGCTAAGCTAGATACGCAGTATTTT
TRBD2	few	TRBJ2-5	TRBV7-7	CASSPGLAGLETQYF	TGTGCTAGCAGCCCGGGACTAGCGGGGCTAGAGACCCAGTACTTC
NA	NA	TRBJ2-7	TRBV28	CASSLRGQSYEQYF	TGTGCCAGCAGTTTACGAGGGCAATCCTACGAGCAGTACTTC
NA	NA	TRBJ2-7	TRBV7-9	CASSPRPTLSSYEQYF	TGTGCCAGCAGCCCCCGGCCGACACTTTCCTCCTACGAGCAGTACTTC
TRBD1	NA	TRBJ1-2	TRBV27	CASSFVGQGRKDGYTF	TGTGCCAGCAGTTTTGTCGGACAGGGGAGGAAGGATGGCTACACCTTC
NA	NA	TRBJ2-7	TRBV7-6	CASSPGIGRGTYEQYF	TGTGCCAGCAGCCCCGGGATTGGACGGGGGACCTACGAGCAGTACTTC
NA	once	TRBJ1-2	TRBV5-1	CASRTETGNYGYTF	TGCGCCAGCCGCACGGAGACAGGAAACTATGGCTACACCTTC
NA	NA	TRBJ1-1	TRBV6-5	CASSAAVLAEAFF	TGTGCCAGCAGTGCGGCCGTCCTGGCTGAAGCTTTCTTT
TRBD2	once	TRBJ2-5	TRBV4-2	CASSQEITRLADQETQYF	TGTGCCAGCAGCCAAGAAATAACGAGACTAGCGGATCAAGAGACCCAGTACTTC
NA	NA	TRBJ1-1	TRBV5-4	CASSFRGLRAFF	TGTGCCAGCAGCTTCAGGGGTTTAAGGGCTTTCTTT
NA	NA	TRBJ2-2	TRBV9	CASSVSGVGAGELFF	TGTGCCAGCAGCGTATCCGGTGTTGGAGCCGGGGAGCTGTTTTTT
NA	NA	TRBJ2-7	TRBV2	CASSGNRAYEQYF	TGTGCCAGCAGCGGTAACCGGGCCTACGAGCAGTACTTC